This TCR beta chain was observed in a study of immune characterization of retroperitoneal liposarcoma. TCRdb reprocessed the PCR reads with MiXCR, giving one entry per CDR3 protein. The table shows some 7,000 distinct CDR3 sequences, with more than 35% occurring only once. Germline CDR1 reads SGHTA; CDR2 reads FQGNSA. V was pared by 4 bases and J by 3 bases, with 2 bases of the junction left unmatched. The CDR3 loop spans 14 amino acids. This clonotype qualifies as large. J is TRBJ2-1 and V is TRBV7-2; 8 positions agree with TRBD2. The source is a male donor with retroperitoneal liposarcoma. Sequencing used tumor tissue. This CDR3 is CASSSRGVYNEQFF. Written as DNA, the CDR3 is TGTGCCAGCAGCTCGCGGGGGGTCTACAATGAGCAGTTCTTC.